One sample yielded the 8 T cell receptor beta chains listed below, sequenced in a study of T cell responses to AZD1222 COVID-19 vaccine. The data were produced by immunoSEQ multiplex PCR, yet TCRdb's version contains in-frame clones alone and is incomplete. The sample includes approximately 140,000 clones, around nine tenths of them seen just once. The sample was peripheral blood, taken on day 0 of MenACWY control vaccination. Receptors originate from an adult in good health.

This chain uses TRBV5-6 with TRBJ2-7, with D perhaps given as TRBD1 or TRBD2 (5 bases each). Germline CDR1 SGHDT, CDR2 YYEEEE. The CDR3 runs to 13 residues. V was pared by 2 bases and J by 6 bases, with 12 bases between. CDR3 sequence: CASSLVGVGEQYF. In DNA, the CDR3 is TGTGCCAGCAGCTTAGTGGGGGTGGGCGAGCAGTACTTC.

CDR3: CASRQGAYEQYF. For the CDR3, the DNA is TGTGCCAGCAGACAGGGGGCCTACGAGCAGTACTTC. The chain combines TRBV2 with TRBJ2-7, with TRBD1 matching 8 bases. V gave up 6 bases and J gave up 2 bases; unmatched junction bases: 0. This CDR3 is built from 12 residues. Per germline, CDR1 SNHLY and CDR2 FYNNEI.

The CDR3 DNA is TGTGCCAGCAGCCTAATGGAGGGCAACGAGCAGTACTTC. Its protein is CASSLMEGNEQYF. The V call is TRBV6-2 or TRBV6-3, the J call TRBJ2-7; D perhaps matches TRBD2 (6 bases). Between the trimmed V and J ends, which lost 6 bases and 5 bases, there was a span of 14 bases. Per the germline V gene, CDR1 is MNHEY and CDR2 is SVGEGT. The CDR3 consists of 13 residues.

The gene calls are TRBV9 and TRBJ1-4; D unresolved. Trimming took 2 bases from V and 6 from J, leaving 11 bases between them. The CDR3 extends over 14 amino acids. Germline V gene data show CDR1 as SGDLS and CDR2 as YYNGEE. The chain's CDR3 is CASSVSVGDEKLFF. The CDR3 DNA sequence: TGTGCCAGCAGCGTTTCGGTAGGAGATGAAAAACTGTTTTTT.

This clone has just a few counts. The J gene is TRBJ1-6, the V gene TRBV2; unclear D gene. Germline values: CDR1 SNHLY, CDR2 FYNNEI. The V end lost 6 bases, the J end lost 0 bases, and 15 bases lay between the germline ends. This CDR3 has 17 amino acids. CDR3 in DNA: TGTGCCAGCAGGGCGTCATCCGGAAGCTCCTATAATTCACCCCTCCACTTT. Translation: CASRASSGSSYNSPLHF.

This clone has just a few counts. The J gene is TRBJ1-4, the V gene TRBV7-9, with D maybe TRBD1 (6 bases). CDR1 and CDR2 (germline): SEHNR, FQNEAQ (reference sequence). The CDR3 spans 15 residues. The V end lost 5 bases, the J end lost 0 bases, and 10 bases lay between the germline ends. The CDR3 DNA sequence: TGTGCCAGCAGCCACAACAGGGCAACTAATGAAAAACTGTTTTTT. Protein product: CASSHNRATNEKLFF.

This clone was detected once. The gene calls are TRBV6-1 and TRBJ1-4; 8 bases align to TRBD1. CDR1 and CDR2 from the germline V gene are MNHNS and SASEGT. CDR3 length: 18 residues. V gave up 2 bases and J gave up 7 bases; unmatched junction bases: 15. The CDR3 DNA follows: TGTGCCAGCAGTGAAATCTTCCTCTTGACAGGGGTCCGTGAAAAACTGTTTTTT. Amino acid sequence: CASSEIFLLTGVREKLFF.

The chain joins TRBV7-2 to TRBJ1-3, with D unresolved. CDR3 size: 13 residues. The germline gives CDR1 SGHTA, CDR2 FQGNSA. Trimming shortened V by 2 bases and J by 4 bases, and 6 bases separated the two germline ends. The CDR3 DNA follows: TGTGCCAGCAGCTTATCAGGCGGAAACACCATATATTTT. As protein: CASSLSGGNTIYF.